This TCR beta chain was observed in a study of tissue T cells after allogeneic stem cell transplantation. Sequenced by immunoSEQ multiplex PCR; TCRdb stores in-frame clones only, minus some. The sample shows about 50,000 clones, 73% of them seen only once. This CDR3 has 15 residues. V dropped 2 bases and J dropped 4; count of bases not matched to a gene: 0. Germline assignment: CDR1 FNHDT and CDR2 SITEND (reference sequence). Findings and caveats of the study: Alloreactivity or antigen specificity of tissue TCRs was not determined; some clones might be host cells. Anatomically similar tissues had similar TCR repertoires within each patient.

Regarding this clone: Its antigen remains unidentified. The listed genes are named as in mouse. The read falls 1 residue short of the CDR3 end, and the missing part is taken from the germline J gene.

Sequenced material: sorted cells pooled from one or two spleens. J is TRBJ1-6 and V is TRBV19; 10 nucleotides align to TRBD1. TRBJ1-6 is treated as an ORF (open reading frame) with a function not yet certain. The clonotype originates from a pool of C57BL/6 mice in good health. This CDR3 is CASSMGQGYNSPLYF. Incomplete CDR3 DNA: TGTGCCAGCAGTATGGGACAGGGGTATAATTCGCCCCTCTAC.